The 10 T cell receptor beta chains below come from one sample, sequenced in a study of T cells in Graves' hyperthyroidism and ophthalmopathy. RNA transcripts gave rise to amplified TCR beta CDR3 regions. An initial round of RT-PCR targeting the TCR CDR3 relied on the HTBI primer set. TCRdb re-analysed the multiplex PCR reads in MiXCR, keeping a single row per CDR3 protein. The sample yields 600,000 to 650,000 distinct CDR3 sequences, roughly 15% seen once. The sample was blood. The source of these receptors is a woman between 25 and 40 years old with Graves' hyperthyroidism.

This clonotype was picked up a small number of times. The chain is built from TRBV5-6 and TRBJ1-2, with TRBD1 as a possible D gene (5 bases). The CDR3 has 17 residues. V lost 5 bases and J lost 3, with 23 bases in between. Germline-derived CDR1 and CDR2 are SGHDT and YYEEEE. CDR3 nucleotides: TGTGCCAGCAGATCCCGGATGGGGCAAGGGTCCCACTATGGCTACACCTTC. It encodes CASRSRMGQGSHYGYTF.

At least ten counts were recorded for this clonotype. V and J are TRBV28 and TRBJ2-7, with a possible D match to TRBD2 (6 bases). The CDR3 totals 14 residues. Trimming took 2 bases from V and 4 from J, leaving 12 bases between them. Looked up from germline, CDR1 is MDHEN and CDR2 is SYDVKM. The CDR3 region is CASSLGGKGYEQYF. The CDR3 nucleotides are TGTGCCAGCAGTTTAGGAGGGAAGGGGTACGAGCAGTACTTC.

The table lists this clonotype with many counts. This chain connects TRBV5-1 to TRBJ2-2; weak D call: TRBD2 (6 bases). CDR3 length: 15 residues. Per the germline V gene, CDR1 is SGHRS and CDR2 is YFSETQ. Trimming removed 2 bases at V and 2 bases at J, with 10 bases between. CDR3 protein: CASSFGGVNTGELFF. The CDR3 DNA sequence: TGCGCCAGCAGCTTCGGAGGGGTCAACACCGGGGAGCTGTTTTTT. Complete variable domain (other parts from reference TRBV5-1 and TRBJ2-2): KAGVTQTPRYLIKTRGQQVTLSCSPISGHRSVSWYQQTPGQGLQFLFEYFSETQRNKGNFPGRFSGRQFSNSRSEMNVSTLELGDSALYLCASSFGGVNTGELFFGEGSRLTVL.

This clonotype was seen at least ten times. The genes are TRBV29-1 and TRBJ2-7, with 11 nucleotides matching TRBD2. CDR1 and CDR2 (germline): SQVTM, ANQGSEA. The V segment lost 6 bases and the J segment 2 bases; nucleotides outside the gene matches: 15. The CDR3 length is 17 residues. In DNA form, the CDR3 reads TGCAGCGTGGCGGGCGGGACTAGCGGTTTTCCGACCTACGAGCAGTACTTC. It encodes CSVAGGTSGFPTYEQYF.

This clonotype has more than one count but fewer than ten. The chain is built from TRBV9 and TRBJ2-1, with D unclear. Germline V gene sequence: CDR1 SGDLS, CDR2 YYNGEE. Deletions cut 0 bases from V and 9 bases from J, with 7 bases between. The CDR3 consists of 12 residues. In nucleotides, the CDR3 is TGTGCCAGCAGCGTAGGATCGAGTGAGCAGTTCTTC. It yields the protein CASSVGSSEQFF. Looking up the rest from reference TRBV9 and TRBJ2-1 gives the full variable domain: DSGVTQTPKHLITATGQRVTLRCSPRSGDLSVYWYQQSLDQGLQFLIQYYNGEERAKGNILERFSAQQFPDLHSELNLSSLELGDSALYFCASSVGSSEQFFGPGTRLTVL.

This clonotype was seen at least ten times. The chain joins TRBV20-1 to TRBJ1-6, with TRBD1 matching over 11 bases. The germline gives CDR1 DFQATT, CDR2 SNEGSKA (reference sequence). This CDR3 comprises 13 residues. The CDR3 DNA follows: TGCAGCGCGGGACAGGGGGTAAATTCACCCCTCCACTTT. Translated: CSAGQGVNSPLHF.

The V and J genes are TRBV19 and TRBJ2-7; D possibly corresponds to TRBD1 (5 bases). The CDR3 is 13 amino acids. The V end lost 3 bases, the J end lost 7 bases, and 13 bases lay between the germline ends. CDR1 is LNHDA and CDR2 is SQIVND in the germline V gene (reference sequence). CDR3 region: CASSMAGLGEQYF. The DNA of the CDR3 is TGTGCCAGTAGTATGGCAGGGCTTGGTGAGCAGTACTTC.

V gene TRBV20-1 combines with J gene TRBJ2-7; D remains unclear. This CDR3 has 13 amino acids. Germline values: CDR1 DFQATT, CDR2 SNEGSKA (reference sequence). V dropped 1 base and J dropped 0 bases, with 7 bases sitting between them. Here the CDR3 reads CSARAGHSYEQYF. CDR3 nucleotides: TGCAGTGCTAGAGCCGGGCACTCCTACGAGCAGTACTTC.

This clonotype came up a few times. The chain is built from TRBV30 and TRBJ2-6; 8 nucleotides match TRBD2. The CDR3 spans 17 residues. The germline V gene encodes CDR1 GTSNPN and CDR2 SVGIG (reference sequence). Trimming took 3 bases from V and 0 from J; bases not matched to a gene: 7. In nucleotides, the CDR3 is TGTGCCTGGAGCGGCCGGGGGGGCCTCTCTGGGGCCAACGTCCTGACTTTC. Translated: CAWSGRGGLSGANVLTF.

This clonotype has more than one count but fewer than ten. V and J are TRBV6-2 or TRBV6-3 and TRBJ1-6; the D is unclear. The CDR3 totals 11 residues. Germline V CDR1 and CDR2: MNHEY, SVGEGT. V was clipped by 10 bases and J by 7 bases, with 8 bases between them. CDR3 sequence (DNA): TGTGCCATCCACGGCAATTCACCCCTCCACTTT. Translated: CAIHGNSPLHF.